This record looks at one TCR beta chain sequence and its context. Assay used: immunoSEQ multiplex PCR; TCRdb lists only in-frame clones, some missing. The table records approximately 240,000 clones, about 85% of them present only once. The ends were cut back, 4 bases at V and 2 bases at J, with 8 bases in the middle. Germline values: CDR1 LNHDA, CDR2 SQIVND (reference sequence). The CDR3 is 13 residues long. The sample comes from a study of blood T cell repertoires in COVID-19. This TCR came from a woman aged 55-70 years who had recovered from COVID-19. The chain is built from TRBV19 and TRBJ2-5; tentative D call: TRBD1 (5 bases). The sequenced sample was peripheral blood. The CDR3: CASSRGKQETQYF. The CDR3 coding sequence is TGTGCCAGTAGTAGGGGCAAACAAGAGACCCAGTACTTC.